A selection of T cell receptor beta chains follows, all from one sample in a study of blood T cell repertoires in COVID-19. Clones were sequenced by immunoSEQ multiplex PCR, and TCRdb holds only the in-frame ones, with some missing. The sample has some 190,000 clones, more than 75% seen once; the top ten hold approximately 4.5%. The sequenced material came from peripheral blood. The receptor source for this set is a human donor in a cohort sampled during active COVID-19. CDR3s include the opening cysteine and the closing phenylalanine or tryptophan. The D gene is left open where the match is weak. Expanded clones get a size class; other rows say once, few or many, or leave the size out.

d_gene: -; j_gene: TRBJ1-6; abundance: few; v_gene: TRBV30; CDR3nt: TGTGCCTGGAGTTCGGGGAATTATAATTCACCCCTCCACTTT; CDR3aa: CAWSSGNYNSPLHF
d_gene: TRBD2; j_gene: TRBJ2-5; abundance: -; v_gene: TRBV3-1/TRBV3-2; CDR3nt: TGTGCCAGCAGCACACGGACTAGCGGGGGGCCTACTAAAGAGACCCAGTACTTC; CDR3aa: CASSTRTSGGPTKETQYF
d_gene: -; j_gene: TRBJ1-3; abundance: -; v_gene: TRBV5-1; CDR3nt: TGCGCCAGCAGCTCAGACACAAGAAGCTCTGGAAACACCATATATTTT; CDR3aa: CASSSDTRSSGNTIYF
d_gene: -; j_gene: TRBJ2-5; abundance: few; v_gene: TRBV28; CDR3nt: TGTGCCAGCAGTCCCGGAGGGGCGGGGTTAAAGACCCAGTACTTC; CDR3aa: CASSPGGAGLKTQYF
d_gene: -; j_gene: TRBJ2-5; abundance: -; v_gene: TRBV7-2; CDR3nt: TGTGCCAGCAGCTTACCTCCCCCCCAGGCCCAGTACTTC; CDR3aa: CASSLPPPQAQYF
d_gene: -; j_gene: TRBJ2-5; abundance: -; v_gene: TRBV9; CDR3nt: TGTGCCAGCAGCGTCGGGACTCTAAAAGAGACCCAGTACTTC; CDR3aa: CASSVGTLKETQYF
d_gene: -; j_gene: TRBJ2-3; abundance: -; v_gene: TRBV30; CDR3nt: TGTGCCTGGAGTGTACTAGGCGGGTGGACAGATACGCAGTATTTT; CDR3aa: CAWSVLGGWTDTQYF
d_gene: TRBD2; j_gene: TRBJ2-5; abundance: -; v_gene: TRBV10-1; CDR3nt: TGCGCCAGCAGTGACTCCGTAGAGCTAGCGGGAGGGCAAGAGACCCAGTACTTC; CDR3aa: CASSDSVELAGGQETQYF
d_gene: -; j_gene: TRBJ2-2; abundance: -; v_gene: TRBV19; CDR3nt: TGTGCCAGTAGTATAGATGCAGGTGCCACCGGGGAGCTGTTTTTT; CDR3aa: CASSIDAGATGELFF
d_gene: TRBD2; j_gene: TRBJ2-1; abundance: -; v_gene: TRBV5-1; CDR3nt: TGCGCCAGCAGCACCCTAGCGGGGGCTAGTTATGAGCAGTTCTTC; CDR3aa: CASSTLAGASYEQFF
d_gene: -; j_gene: TRBJ1-2; abundance: -; v_gene: TRBV10-2; CDR3nt: TGCGCCAGCAGCTTGGCAGGGGCGACTAACTATGGCTACACCTTC; CDR3aa: CASSLAGATNYGYTF
d_gene: TRBD2; j_gene: TRBJ2-1; abundance: many; v_gene: TRBV6-5; CDR3nt: TGTGCCAGCAGCCCGACTAGCGGAGCCCCCTGGGAGCAGTTCTTC; CDR3aa: CASSPTSGAPWEQFF
d_gene: -; j_gene: TRBJ2-2; abundance: -; v_gene: TRBV6-5; CDR3nt: TGTGCCAGACACCTTTCGAACACCGGGGAGCTGTTTTTT; CDR3aa: CARHLSNTGELFF
d_gene: -; j_gene: TRBJ2-2; abundance: -; v_gene: TRBV5-8; CDR3nt: TGTGCCAGCAGCTTGGGTGGCTGGTCCACCGGGGAGCTGTTTTTT; CDR3aa: CASSLGGWSTGELFF
d_gene: -; j_gene: TRBJ2-1; abundance: -; v_gene: TRBV11-2; CDR3nt: TGTGCCAGCAGCGGTCTAGTAAATGGATACAATGAGCAGTTCTTC; CDR3aa: CASSGLVNGYNEQFF
d_gene: -; j_gene: TRBJ1-1; abundance: -; v_gene: TRBV18; CDR3nt: TGTGCCAGCTCACCCAGTCAGGGGATGAACACTGAAGCTTTCTTT; CDR3aa: CASSPSQGMNTEAFF
d_gene: -; j_gene: TRBJ1-2; abundance: -; v_gene: TRBV27; CDR3nt: TGTGCCAGCAGTTTAGGAATGTGGGTGGGTCGGGATGGCTACACCTTC; CDR3aa: CASSLGMWVGRDGYTF
d_gene: TRBD2; j_gene: TRBJ2-5; abundance: -; v_gene: TRBV3-1/TRBV3-2; CDR3nt: TGTGCCAGCAGCCAAGTTACTAGCGGGTCCCAAGAGACCCAGTACTTC; CDR3aa: CASSQVTSGSQETQYF
d_gene: -; j_gene: TRBJ1-5; abundance: -; v_gene: TRBV9; CDR3nt: TGTGCCAGCAGCGTAGACGGGGGAAGCAATCAGCCCCAGCATTTT; CDR3aa: CASSVDGGSNQPQHF
d_gene: -; j_gene: TRBJ2-1; abundance: -; v_gene: TRBV4-3; CDR3nt: TGCGCCAGCAGCCGGGCCCTCGTAGGGGGGGGAAATGAGCAGTTCTTC; CDR3aa: CASSRALVGGGNEQFF